The 25 T cell receptor beta chains reported below all come from one sample, sequenced in a study of human T cells and chemical hapten exposure. As for time point: patch test 1, 2 weeks after DPC sensitization. As to treatment: therapeutic diphenylcyclopropenone sensitization with weekly scalp DPC. Total RNA was isolated from unfractionated whole blood. A single record per CDR3 protein comes from TCRdb applying MiXCR to the RACE reads. The profile shows more than 30,000 distinct CDR3 sequences, 5.5% to 7.5% of them singletons. Sequences were derived from whole blood, sampled in connection with sensitization to the hapten diphenylcyclopropenone (DPC). Every receptor here comes from a woman in her 30s with alopecia areata. Some clones in this sample may be carry-over from other donors' samples.

This clonotype was detected ten times or more. The V call is TRBV4-3, the J call TRBJ2-1; 9 bases line up with TRBD2. CDR3 size: 17 residues. V lost 0 bases to trimming and J lost 2 bases; unmatched junction nucleotides: 5. The germline CDR1 and CDR2 sequences are LGHNA and YSLEER. The CDR3 nucleotides are TGCGCCAGCAGCCAAGACGGGAGCGGGAGGACCTACAATGAGCAGTTCTTC. It is translated as CASSQDGSGRTYNEQFF.

This clonotype showed up many times. The chain is built from TRBV29-1 and TRBJ2-1; a possible D gene is TRBD2 (5 bases). The CDR3 consists of 12 residues. Trimming shortened V by 4 bases and J by 9 bases, and 13 bases separated the two germline ends. The germline V gene encodes CDR1 SQVTM and CDR2 ANQGSEA. The CDR3 region has the DNA TGCAGCGTTGGAAGAGGGATGACTGAGCAGTTCTTC. It encodes CSVGRGMTEQFF.

Only a few counts were recorded for this clonotype. The chain links TRBV9 to TRBJ2-3; no definite D call. Germline CDR1 is SGDLS and CDR2 is YYNGEE. Deletions cut 0 bases from V and 0 bases from J, with 8 bases between. This CDR3 spans 15 amino acids. The CDR3 DNA is TGTGCCAGCAGCGTAGGGGTTGCGAGCACAGATACGCAGTATTTT. Protein: CASSVGVASTDTQYF.

At least ten counts were recorded for this clonotype. The J gene is TRBJ2-1, the V gene TRBV6-2 or TRBV6-3, with D possibly matching TRBD1 (5 bases). V lost 6 bases and J lost 13, with 13 bases in between. The CDR3 loop spans 11 amino acids. Looked up from germline, CDR1 is MNHEY and CDR2 is SVGEGT. CDR3 sequence: CASSHGHYQFF. Here the CDR3 DNA reads TGTGCCAGCAGCCACGGACACTACCAGTTCTTC.

The rearrangement uses TRBV4-1 and TRBJ2-3; D call uncertain. Trimming stripped 2 bases from V and 6 bases from J, with 9 bases between. Germline V gene lookup returns CDR1 MGHRA and CDR2 YSYEKL. The CDR3 runs to 13 residues. Here the CDR3 reads CASSQKTGDTQYF. As DNA, the CDR3 is TGCGCCAGCAGCCAAAAGACTGGGGATACGCAGTATTTT.

In its sample, this clonotype was seen many times. The rearrangement uses TRBV12-3 or TRBV12-4 and TRBJ1-5, with TRBD1 as a possible D gene (5 bases). The CDR3 totals 13 residues. Between the trimmed V and J ends, which lost 3 bases and 7 bases, there was a span of 10 bases. The CDR3 spells CASSLSRAQPQHF. In DNA, the CDR3 is TGTGCCAGCAGTTTGAGCAGGGCACAGCCCCAGCATTTT.

This clonotype was seen a few times. The J gene is TRBJ2-5, the V gene TRBV12-3 or TRBV12-4; TRBD1 agrees at 10 bases. After removal of 3 bases from V and 2 bases from J, the junction contained 3 bases not matched to a gene. The CDR3 spans 15 residues. CDR3 protein: CASSLRTGGQETQYF. CDR3 DNA sequence: TGTGCCAGCAGTTTGAGGACAGGGGGGCAAGAGACCCAGTACTTC.

The V gene is TRBV7-2, the J gene TRBJ2-1; 7 nucleotides agree with TRBD1. The CDR3 is 15 residues long. The V and J ends lost 6 bases and 0 bases, in that order; junction bases with no gene match: 5. Germline V gives CDR1 SGHTA, CDR2 FQGNSA. CDR3 loop: CASRPTGSSYNEQFF. CDR3 bases: TGTGCCAGCAGACCGACAGGGAGCTCCTACAATGAGCAGTTCTTC. The entire variable domain, with the rest obtained from reference TRBV7-2 and TRBJ2-1, is as follows: GAGVSQSPSNKVTEKGKDVELRCDPISGHTALYWYRQSLGQGLEFLIYFQGNSAPDKSGLPSDRFSAERTGGSVSTLTIQRTQQEDSAVYLCASRPTGSSYNEQFFGPGTRLTVL.

This clonotype has just a few counts. The chain recombines TRBV30 with TRBJ1-2; weak D call: TRBD1 (6 bases). Trimming left V 6 bases short and J 6 bases short, with 14 bases between. The CDR3 sequence is 12 residues long. CDR1 and CDR2 (germline): GTSNPN, SVGIG (reference sequence). The CDR3 here is CACVDSVDGYTF. Here the CDR3 DNA reads TGTGCCTGCGTGGACAGCGTCGATGGCTACACCTTC. The full variable domain, in which reference TRBV30 and TRBJ1-2 provide the parts outside the CDR3, is SQTIHQWPATLVQPVGSPLSLECTVEGTSNPNLYWYRQAAGRGLQLLFYSVGIGQISSEVPQNLSASRPQDRQFILSSKKLLLSDSGFYLCACVDSVDGYTFGSGTRLTVV.

The chain carries TRBV15 and TRBJ2-1, with D possibly being TRBD2 (6 bases). V was shortened by 0 bases and J by 9 bases, with 18 bases between the two germline ends. The CDR3 spans 16 residues. In germline, CDR1 is LNHNV, CDR2 YYDKDF (reference sequence). In nucleotides, the CDR3 is TGTGCCACCAGCAGAGACCGGGACTGGGGGTTTAGTGAGCAGTTCTTC. The encoded protein is CATSRDRDWGFSEQFF.

The sample holds many counts of this clonotype. The rearrangement uses TRBV6-1 and TRBJ1-5; D may be TRBD1 (5 bases). Germline values: CDR1 MNHNS, CDR2 SASEGT. With 7 bases removed from V and 6 bases from J, the gap between germline ends came to 13 bases. The CDR3 consists of 13 residues. The CDR3, as DNA: TGTGCCAGCAATCCCTTGGGGACTCAGCCCCAGCATTTT. Encoded protein: CASNPLGTQPQHF.

This clonotype was found a few times. The chain links TRBV28 to TRBJ2-3; 9 bases agree with TRBD2. This CDR3 region has 15 residues. The trim removed 3 bases at V and 5 bases at J, leaving 6 bases unmatched. CDR1 and CDR2 (germline): MDHEN, SYDVKM. The CDR3 nucleotides read TGTGCCAGCAGTTTTTCTGCGGGGGGGGGAGATACGCAGTATTTT. It specifies CASSFSAGGGDTQYF.

This clonotype was picked up many times. The gene calls are TRBV7-9 and TRBJ2-5, with 7 bases aligning to TRBD2. This CDR3 comprises 15 residues. V shed 6 bases, J shed 0 bases, and the junction held 7 bases outside the gene matches. The V gene's germline CDR1 is SEHNR and CDR2 FQNEAQ (reference sequence). The CDR3 DNA follows: TGTGCCAGCAGTCGCGACGGGGGGTACCAAGAGACCCAGTACTTC. It codes for CASSRDGGYQETQYF. Filled out from reference TRBV7-9 and TRBJ2-5, the complete variable domain reads DTGVSQNPRHKITKRGQNVTFRCDPISEHNRLYWYRQTLGQGPEFLTYFQNEAQLEKSRLLSDRFSAERPKGSFSTLEIQRTEQGDSAMYLCASSRDGGYQETQYFGPGTRLLVL.

The table lists this clonotype with many counts. V usage is TRBV2 and J usage is TRBJ2-6; 7 nucleotides line up with TRBD2. CDR3 length: 17 residues. Germline trimming cut 6 bases from V and 0 bases from J; bases unmatched to any gene: 8. CDR1 is SNHLY, CDR2 FYNNEI, per germline. As DNA, the CDR3 is TGTGCCAGCAGGGCGACTAGCCTTAGCTCTGGGGCCAACGTCCTGACTTTC. It specifies CASRATSLSSGANVLTF. Full variable domain (remainder filled in from reference TRBV2 and TRBJ2-6): EPEVTQTPSHQVTQMGQEVILRCVPISNHLYFYWYRQILGQKVEFLVSFYNNEISEKSEIFDDQFSVERPDGSNFTLKIRSTKLEDSAMYFCASRATSLSSGANVLTFGAGSRLTVL.

The V and J genes are TRBV11-2 and TRBJ2-5; tentative D call: TRBD2 (6 bases). This CDR3 spans 13 amino acids. V lost 3 bases and J lost 3, with 8 bases in between. Germline values: CDR1 SGHAT, CDR2 FQNNGV. The CDR3 coding sequence is TGTGCCAGCAGCTTTTCGGGGGAAGAGACCCAGTACTTC. Its protein product is CASSFSGEETQYF.

The rearrangement links TRBV29-1 to TRBJ2-4, with unresolved D. CDR3 length: 16 amino acids. Germline values: CDR1 SQVTM, CDR2 ANQGSEA. With 8 bases removed from V and 0 bases from J, the gap between germline ends came to 20 bases. The CDR3 nucleotides read TGCAGCCTCCCGGGCGTAGACTCCATAGCCAAAAACATTCAGTACTTC. The encoded protein is CSLPGVDSIAKNIQYF.

This chain links TRBV7-2 with TRBJ2-3, with unresolved D. This CDR3 is 14 amino acids long. The germline V and J ends were trimmed by 7 bases and 1 base, with 12 bases remaining between them. Germline CDR1 SGHTA, CDR2 FQGNSA. For the CDR3, the DNA is TGTGCCAGCAACGTCGACCGTGGCACAGATACGCAGTATTTT. Residues: CASNVDRGTDTQYF.

This clonotype was recorded at least ten times. The V and J genes are TRBV29-1 and TRBJ2-1, with D possibly TRBD2 on 5 matching bases. V was trimmed by 2 bases and J by 8 bases, leaving 10 bases between them. CDR1 is SQVTM, CDR2 ANQGSEA, per germline. This CDR3 region has 12 residues. In nucleotides, the CDR3 is TGCAGCGTTGAATACGGGCGGGATGAGCAGTTCTTC. Encoded protein: CSVEYGRDEQFF.

This sequence joins TRBV7-9 and TRBJ2-2, with 8 positions matching TRBD1. The length of the CDR3 is 15 residues. V trimming: 4 bases; J trimming: 1 base; junction bases outside the gene matches: 2. Germline V lookup: CDR1 SEHNR, CDR2 FQNEAQ (reference sequence). DNA of the CDR3: TGTGCCAGCAGCTCGGGACAGGAGAACACCGGGGAGCTGTTTTTT. Amino acids: CASSSGQENTGELFF.

This clonotype has at least ten counts. This chain links TRBV6-6 with TRBJ1-1, with unresolved D. Germline V lookup: CDR1 MNHNY, CDR2 SVGAGI (reference sequence). The CDR3 spans 13 residues. With 5 bases removed from V and 5 bases from J, the gap between germline ends came to 12 bases. The CDR3 DNA follows: TGTGCCAGCAGTACCCGGGAGGCAACTGAAGCTTTCTTT. This encodes CASSTREATEAFF.

This clonotype appeared once. The chain carries TRBV30 and TRBJ1-4; possibly TRBD1 for D (5 bases). The germline V and J ends were trimmed by 4 bases and 6 bases, with 12 bases remaining between them. The CDR3 runs 13 residues. Germline loops: CDR1 GTSNPN, CDR2 SVGIG (reference sequence). This CDR3 reads CAWNRDGDEKLFF. CDR3 DNA sequence: TGTGCCTGGAACCGGGACGGGGATGAAAAACTGTTTTTT.

J is TRBJ1-6 and V is TRBV5-1, with no clear D. Trimming left V 0 bases short and J 0 bases short, with 13 bases between. This CDR3 has 18 amino acids. Germline-derived CDR1 and CDR2 are SGHRS and YFSETQ. Here the CDR3 DNA reads TGCGCCAGCAGCTTGGAACCGTTGGCTAGCTCCTATAATTCACCCCTCCACTTT. Its protein product is CASSLEPLASSYNSPLHF. The full variable domain, with the rest looked up from reference TRBV5-1 and TRBJ1-6, is KAGVTQTPRYLIKTRGQQVTLSCSPISGHRSVSWYQQTPGQGLQFLFEYFSETQRNKGNFPGRFSGRQFSNSRSEMNVSTLELGDSALYLCASSLEPLASSYNSPLHFGNGTRLTVT.

This clonotype was counted between two and nine times. This sequence joins TRBV3-1 and TRBJ2-7, with 7 nucleotides matching TRBD1. This CDR3 spans 14 amino acids. Unmatched junction bases numbered 3, after V lost 4 bases and J lost 0 bases. Germline V lookup: CDR1 LGHDT, CDR2 YNNKEL (reference sequence). The CDR3 nucleotides are TGTGCCAGCAGCCCGACAGGGATCTCCTACGAGCAGTACTTC. The encoded protein is CASSPTGISYEQYF.

The V call is TRBV29-1, the J call TRBJ2-1; D uncertain. CDR3 length: 13 residues. V was trimmed by 3 bases and J by 4 bases, leaving 10 bases between them. From germline, CDR1 is SQVTM and CDR2 ANQGSEA. CDR3 in DNA: TGCAGCGTTGATGCCGCGTCGTACAATGAGCAGTTCTTC. As protein: CSVDAASYNEQFF.

V is TRBV5-1 and J is TRBJ2-7; tentatively, D is TRBD1 or TRBD2 (5 bases each). Per germline, CDR1 SGHRS and CDR2 YFSETQ. This CDR3 comprises 13 residues. V was pared by 3 bases and J by 0 bases, with 7 bases between. CDR3 loop: CASSSGSSYEQYF. The CDR3 region has the DNA TGCGCCAGCAGCTCAGGGAGCTCCTACGAGCAGTACTTC.